This T cell receptor (beta chain) came from a study of radiotherapy plus CTLA-4 blockade in lung cancer. Only one count was recorded for this clone. Trimming pared 2 bases from V and 3 bases from J, leaving 11 bases between. This CDR3 is 14 amino acids long. Looked up from germline, CDR1 is SGHVS and CDR2 is FQNEAQ. Assay used: immunoSEQ multiplex PCR; TCRdb lists only in-frame clones, some missing. The sample lists over 85,000 clones, 65% to 75% seen once, with around 2.8% in the top ten. The receptor comes from a human donor with non-small cell lung cancer who had a partial response to radiotherapy plus ipilimumab. Some clones in this sample may be carry-over from other donors' samples. Sequencing was performed on peripheral blood, taken from a patient treated with radiotherapy plus ipilimumab. The genes are TRBV7-8 and TRBJ2-7; a weak D match, TRBD2 (6 bases). CDR3 region: CASSLRGADYEQYF. CDR3 in DNA: TGTGCCAGCAGCTTACGCGGGGCGGACTACGAGCAGTACTTC.